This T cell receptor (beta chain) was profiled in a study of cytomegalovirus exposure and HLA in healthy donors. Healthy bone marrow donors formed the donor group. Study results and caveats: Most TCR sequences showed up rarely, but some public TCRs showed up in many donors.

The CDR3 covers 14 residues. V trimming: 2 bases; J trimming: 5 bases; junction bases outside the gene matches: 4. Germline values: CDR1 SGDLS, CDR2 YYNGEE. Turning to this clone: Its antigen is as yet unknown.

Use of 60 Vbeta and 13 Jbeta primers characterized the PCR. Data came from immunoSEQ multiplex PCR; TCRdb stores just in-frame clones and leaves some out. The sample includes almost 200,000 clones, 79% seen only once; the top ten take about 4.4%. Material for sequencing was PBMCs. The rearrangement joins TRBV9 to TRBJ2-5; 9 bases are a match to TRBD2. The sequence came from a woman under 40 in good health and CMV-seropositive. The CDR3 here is CASSVLAGEETQYF. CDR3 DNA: TGTGCCAGCAGCGTCTTAGCGGGAGAGGAGACCCAGTACTTC.